This T cell receptor beta chain was captured by sequencing in a study of T-cell memory formation after mild COVID-19. On the study more broadly: TCR clustering was largely donor specific.

Findings and caveats of the study: From day 15 to 85, contracting clones were balanced between CD4 and CD8, whereas later expanders leaned toward CD4+.

The TCR alpha and TCR beta cDNA libraries, bearing sample barcodes and UMIs, were generated by 5'RACE using constant-segment primers. TCRdb redid the calling of the 5' RACE reads with MiXCR, one entry per CDR3 protein. The data show 350,000 to 550,000 distinct CDR3 sequences, with approximately 19% seen just once and roughly 21% held by the top ten. CDR3 length equals 14 residues. Germline CDR1 is MDHEN and CDR2 is SYDVKM. Trimming pared 8 bases from V and 2 bases from J, leaving 16 bases between. Regarding this clonotype: What it binds is unknown.

The sequencing input was PBMCs or a T cell subset sorted from them (not recorded which). This TCR was recovered from a young man who had mild COVID-19 (a few samples of this study predate the infection). Cell type and time point are not known. This rearrangement joins TRBV28 to TRBJ2-7; D could derive from TRBD1 or TRBD2 (6 bases each). The DNA for the CDR3 is TGTGCCAGCGTTGGAGGGGGGAAACCCTACGAGCAGTACTTC. Its protein product is CASVGGGKPYEQYF.